This TCR beta chain was observed in a study of control samples from healthy donors and cancer patients. Repertoires were generated with immunoSEQ multiplex PCR, while TCRdb's copy carries only in-frame clones and drops some. Among hundreds of thousands of clones, roughly 87% were seen once, and the ten largest hold about 14%. Trimming removed 6 bases from V and 5 bases from J, with 13 bases in between. Germline assignment: CDR1 MNHEY and CDR2 SMNVEV (reference sequence). The CDR3 has 13 residues. This chain uses TRBV27 with TRBJ2-5; D possibly corresponds to TRBD1 (5 bases). Sequencing was carried out using PBMCs. This TCR derives from a woman in her sixties with lung cancer. The CDR3 protein is CASSRRWGETQYF. The DNA of the CDR3 is TGTGCCAGCAGCCGAAGATGGGGCGAGACCCAGTACTTC.